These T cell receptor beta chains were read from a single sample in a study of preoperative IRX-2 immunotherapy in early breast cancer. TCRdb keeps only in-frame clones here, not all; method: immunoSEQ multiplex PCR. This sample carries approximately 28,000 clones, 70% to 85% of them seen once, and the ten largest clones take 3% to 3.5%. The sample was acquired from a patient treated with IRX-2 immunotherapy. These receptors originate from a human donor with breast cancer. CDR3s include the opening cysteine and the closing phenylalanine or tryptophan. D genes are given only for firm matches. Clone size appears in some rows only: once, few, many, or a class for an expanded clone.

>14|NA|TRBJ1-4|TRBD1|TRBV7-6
CASSVRGALGKLFF
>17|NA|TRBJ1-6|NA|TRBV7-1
CASSLVPTSRVNSPLHF
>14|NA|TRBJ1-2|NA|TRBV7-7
CASSLAGNPYGYTF
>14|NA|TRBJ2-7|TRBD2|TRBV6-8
CASSTGLAGEEQYF
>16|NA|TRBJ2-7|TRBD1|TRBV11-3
CASSLANRQGNLEQYF
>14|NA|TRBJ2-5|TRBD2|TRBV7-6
CASKPGGPQETQYF
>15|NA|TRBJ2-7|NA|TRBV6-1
CASSEGGTYDYEQYF
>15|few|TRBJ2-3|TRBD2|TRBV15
CATTLTSGKSDTQYF
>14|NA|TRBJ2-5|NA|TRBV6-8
CASSILEGQETQYF
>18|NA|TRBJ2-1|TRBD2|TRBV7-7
CASSLKLAGGTLYNEQFF
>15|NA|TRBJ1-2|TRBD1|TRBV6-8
CAISKGGGDSYGYTF
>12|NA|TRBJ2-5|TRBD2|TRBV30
CAWGLGQETQYF
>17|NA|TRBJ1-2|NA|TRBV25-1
CASSESWVTVNNYGYTF
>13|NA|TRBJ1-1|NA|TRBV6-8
CAISYGGNTEAFF
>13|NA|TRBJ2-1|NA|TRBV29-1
CSVRVDTYNEQFF
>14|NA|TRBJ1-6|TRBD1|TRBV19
CATKRAGDRSPLHF
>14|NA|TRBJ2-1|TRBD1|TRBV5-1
CASSLGDRYNEQFF
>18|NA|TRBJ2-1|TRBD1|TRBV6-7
CASSEHGQGAGFKNEQFF
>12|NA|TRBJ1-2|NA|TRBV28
CASKSGYYGYTF
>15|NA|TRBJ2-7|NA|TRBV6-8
CASSYQDSATGEQYF
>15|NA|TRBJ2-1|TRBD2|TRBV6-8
CASTPPGLAVNEQFF
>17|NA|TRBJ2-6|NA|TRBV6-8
CASSIAVGGAGANVLTF
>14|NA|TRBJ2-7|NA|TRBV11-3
CASTQRGGVAEQYF
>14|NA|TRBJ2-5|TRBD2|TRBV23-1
CASSQGRLAETQYF
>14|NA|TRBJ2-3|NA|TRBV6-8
CASSYGRWADTQYF
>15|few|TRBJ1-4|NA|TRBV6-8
CASSLSGTRNEKLFF
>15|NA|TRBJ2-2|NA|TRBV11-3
CASSPGTGGTGELFF
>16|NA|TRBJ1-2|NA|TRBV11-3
CANSLGPGTPNYGYTF
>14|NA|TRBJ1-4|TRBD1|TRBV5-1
CASSDTGGGEKLFF
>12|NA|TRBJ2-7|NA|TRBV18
CASSPDIYEQYF
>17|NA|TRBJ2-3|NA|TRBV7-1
CASRPRVGERSTDTQYF
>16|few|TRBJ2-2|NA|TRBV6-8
CASSYGVLSNTGELFF
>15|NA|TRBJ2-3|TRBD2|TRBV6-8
CASSPGGWVADTQYF
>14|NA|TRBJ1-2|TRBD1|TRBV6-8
CAISAPGQAYGYTF
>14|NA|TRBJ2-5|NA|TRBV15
CATSRDRLAETQYF
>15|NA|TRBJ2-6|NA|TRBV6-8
CASSLGGAGANVLTF
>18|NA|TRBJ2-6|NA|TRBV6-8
CASRDSSVPGSGANVLTF
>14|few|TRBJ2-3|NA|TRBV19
CASSNIRGGDTQYF
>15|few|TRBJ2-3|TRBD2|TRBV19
CASMGGLAGGYTQYF
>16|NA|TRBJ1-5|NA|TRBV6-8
CASSSREGYSNQPQHF
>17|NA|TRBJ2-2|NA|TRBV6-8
CAIRPNDGLRNTGELFF
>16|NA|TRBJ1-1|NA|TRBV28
CASSSDLERLNTEAFF
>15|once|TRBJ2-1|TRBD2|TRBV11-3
CASSFLRAGGGEQFF
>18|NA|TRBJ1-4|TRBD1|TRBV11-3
CASSFDRDRGSSNEKLFF
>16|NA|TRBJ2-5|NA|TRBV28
CASTNLVNRPKETQYF
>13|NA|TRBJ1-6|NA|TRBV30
CAWNIWTDSPLHF